This T cell receptor beta chain was identified in a study of human T cells and chemical hapten exposure. The germline V gene has CDR1 DFQATT and CDR2 SNEGSKA (reference sequence). V lost 1 base and J lost 2, with 17 bases in between. This CDR3 has 17 residues. TCRdb re-derived calls from the RACE reads in MiXCR, one entry per CDR3 protein. The sample carries tens of thousands of distinct CDR3 sequences, 7% to 8% recorded once. Sample time point: patch test 1, 2 weeks after DPC sensitization. Documented treatment: therapeutic diphenylcyclopropenone sensitization with weekly scalp DPC. Whole blood, unfractionated, served as the material for total RNA extraction.

Sequenced material: whole blood, taken in connection with sensitization to the hapten diphenylcyclopropenone (DPC). This sequence joins TRBV20-1 and TRBJ2-2; TRBD2 is a possible D gene (5 bases). The TCR originated in a woman aged 30 to 39 with alopecia areata. Some clones in this sample may be carry-over from other donors' samples. CDR3 sequence: CSARAPRLTLNTGELFF. The CDR3 DNA reads as TGCAGTGCTAGAGCCCCTCGACTAACCCTTAACACCGGGGAGCTGTTTTTT.